This entry features one TCR beta chain sequence. This clone's antigen is unknown. Within one base of it there is no much larger clone, and no base qualities were kept. Distinct nucleotide sequences in the sample also encode this CDR3. This sample is part of a study of cytomegalovirus exposure and HLA in healthy donors (dated by TCRdb to about 2017). Regarding the study in general: According to an earlier analysis of a few hundred of the donors, 150 million to 200 million T cells yielded approximately 120 million unique TCR beta sequences and about 280 Gb of sequence data. All discovery cohort repertoires had been generated on a single sequencing platform. A later genetic analysis took genome-wide SNP genotypes for about three fifths of the roughly 700 donors and used that subset as a discovery cohort. An earlier analysis of several hundred of the donors applied high-throughput TCR beta sequencing to assess whether each TCR beta V gene segment acted as functional or pseudogenic. The number of typed donors differed by locus: about 620-630 for A, B, C, DRB1 and DQB1; approximately 530 for DQA1; fewer than 610 for DPA1; and some 430 for DPB1. Class I and class II HLA loci were covered by the typing at four-digit resolution. Along with the roughly 670-subject first cohort, a separate validation cohort of over a hundred different subjects was used. The T cell repertoires of roughly 660 subjects were profiled by immunosequencing and related to cytomegalovirus serostatus. Donor age, sex, ethnicity and CMV serostatus were collected together with the repertoire data. The study combined high-throughput TCR immunosequencing, statistical association of individual TCRs with disease status, and machine learning to predict cytomegalovirus infection status. Four to six DR-DQ haplotypes were handled as single units for association and clustering because linkage in the cohort was strong. Among the approximately 430 genotyped donors, roughly 80% belonged to the genetic ancestry cluster associated with self-reported Caucasian donors. Among approximately 370 genotyped donors of the cohort, an average of approximately 220,000 unique TCR beta nucleotide sequences was sequenced per donor, of which about 20% were non-productive. The study aimed to test whether cataloging public T cell receptors could reveal signatures of past pathogen exposure. Rather than drawing on any new phenotypic data, the later analysis identified candidate immune exposures from TCR beta sequences and the way those sequences occurred across donors. In a later analysis, previously published TCR beta repertoires from several hundred donors were re-analyzed and high-resolution HLA genotyping was added so that TCR occurrence patterns could be studied. About 300 gigabases of sequencing data and approximately 84 million unique TCR sequences were included in an early release covering around 600 HLA-typed donors. The full study reports these points: Assigning TCR associations to individual alleles was difficult when HLA alleles, especially DR and DQ, strongly co-occurred. In a later analysis, most CMV-associated TCR beta chains were found to appear HLA-restricted, with HLA associations seemingly driven largely by CMV exposure. Specific HLA alleles were associated with 18,000 or so TCR beta sequences at a false discovery rate of 0.05 in a later analysis. In a later analysis, the rate of TCR association differed among HLA loci, with DRB1 alleles having the most associated TCRs and HLA-C alleles having the fewest. Correlated functional status among segregating V segments might be attributable to linkage disequilibrium, but an unknown experimental factor could not be ruled out. A further reported finding was that TCR beta sequences accurately predicted the HLA-A and HLA-B alleles for most subjects in the first cohort. Cytomegalovirus status was reported to be diagnosed by the classifier with high specificity and sensitivity in both the original and validation cohorts. The 87-base-pair reads could not distinguish some IMGT-functional V segments, including TRBV6-2 and TRBV6-3, so those segments were excluded. Three of the identified cytomegalovirus-associated TCR beta chains were confirmed in vitro to be specific for cytomegalovirus antigens. Compared with equally common non-associated chains, HLA-associated TCR beta chains in a later analysis were more clonally expanded and had lower generation probabilities. The authors suggested that the approach could potentially be generalized to other disease states and immunological phenotypes. HLA typing was unavailable for some donors at each locus, so association tests used only the typed subset. In a later analysis, several top co-occurrence clusters were reported to appear linked to parvovirus B19, influenza, CMV and Epstein-Barr virus. Approximately 18 rarely observed V segments, including chromosome 9 orphons, were excluded from the earlier analysis of approximately 500 of the donors because counts were too low. Most TCR sequences were seen in very few donors, while some public TCRs were found in many individuals. The study gave a list of some 150 TCR beta chains associated with cytomegalovirus. In an earlier analysis of 587 of the donors, most TCR beta V segments appeared in productive rearrangements about 87% or about 30% of the time, broadly matching IMGT annotations. In a later genetic analysis, a missense DCLRE1C variant was associated with V-gene and J-gene trimming of TCR beta chains, and the association was replicated in an independent cohort. The cohort was sequenced for TCR beta chains only, and without alpha or paired-chain data the features that could be detected were limited. Presence/absence analyses assumed roughly uniform sequencing depth across donors, an assumption that may not hold. Immune exposure information for the cohort was limited to CMV serostatus. A cluster of highly shared sequence variants was judged likely to be a technical artifact of the sequencing pipeline. Compared with the approximately 670-donor mean, donors in an Asian-associated ancestry cluster had fewer N-insertions in productive TCRs, according to a later genetic analysis.

The CDR3 numbers 14 residues from cysteine through phenylalanine. Only the CDR3 region is kept as DNA, spanning 42 bases read in frame from base 1. The V end loses 3 bases and the J end loses 1 base, and a stretch of 6 bases separates them. The germline V gene encodes CDR1 KGHSH and CDR2 LQKENI. The library was built by means of the immunoSEQ multiplex PCR assay. For the multiplex PCR, a mixture combining 60 forward primers for TCR Vbeta segments and 13 reverse primers for TCR Jbeta segments was used. Amplification of the CDR3 region of rearranged TCR beta genes was performed with a multiplex PCR assay on genomic DNA. The amplified TCR beta libraries were sequenced on the Illumina HiSeq System as 87-base-pair reads. Per the source publication's procedure: A later analysis tallied roughly 78 million unique TCR beta chains across the 700 or so repertoires, and approximately 12 million of those chains were shared by two or more donors. Raw reads were error-corrected and collapsed into unique sequences with a nearest-neighbor algorithm that merged closely related sequences to remove PCR and sequencing errors. V, D and J gene segments were assigned by aligning CDR3 sequences to IMGT reference sequences. For a sequence to be retained, a match of at least six nucleotides was required to both a V gene segment and a J gene segment. A rearrangement was called productive if the CDR3 had no stop codons and remained in frame with V and J, and every other rearrangement was called non-productive. Following IMGT convention, CDR3 was defined as the stretch from the second conserved V-encoded cysteine to the conserved J-encoded phenylalanine. Sequences without an unambiguous match to a single V gene segment were excluded from the earlier analysis of approximately 600 of the donors. In an earlier analysis of around 590 of the donors, a V segment was called functional when productive rearrangements were above 56.7%, and segregating when the standard deviation between donors exceeded 5%. A statistical classification framework was built for diagnosing cytomegalovirus status from the catalog of TCR beta chain sequences. In a later analysis, V and J genes were assigned by comparing TCR nucleotide sequences against IMGT/GENE-DB human TR gene sequences. Using the TCRdist pipeline, a later analysis assigned CDR3 sequences along with most-parsimonious VDJ recombination scenarios. In a later analysis, every TCR beta chain was defined by the combination of its CDR3 amino acid sequence and its V-gene family, and reads without a unique V-gene family were dropped. A later analysis removed over 500 highly shared, low-generation-probability nucleotide sequences to deal with suspected cross-contamination and a sequencing artifact. For each public chain, a later analysis derived a clonal expansion index from normalized ranks of inferred template counts within each repertoire. Generation probabilities in a later analysis came from a VDJ recombination model fitted to out-of-frame rearrangements, and those results were checked against IGoR. A later analysis scored TCR-TCR, TCR-HLA and TCR-CMV co-occurrence with hypergeometric tests, applying a repertoire-size bias correction to TCR pairs. False discovery rates were estimated in a later analysis by permuting HLA or CMV assignments 20 times. In a later analysis, co-occurring TCRs were grouped with DBSCAN, and TCRdist sequence similarity was added when clustering was performed within HLA-allele-positive subsets. For co-occurrence clustering, repertoires with fewer than 30,000 or more than 120,000 public chains were excluded, along with a handful of repertoires with anomalous nucleotide sharing. The table comes from immuneACCESS by way of TCRdb, which keeps in-frame sequences with V and J called. Part of the clones is missing from these tables; in studies checked, under half for an unresolved V gene and the rest for unknown reasons. The DNA was the basis for D and trimming; V, J and clone size are from that table. The sample table shows about 160,000 clones, and 65% to 85% are seen once. Roughly 2.3% of the sample is in the top ten clones.

The cohort comprised fewer than 750 healthy bone marrow donors. At the time of sampling, all cohort members were nominally healthy, though unrecorded immune exposures were likely present. The donor tested CMV seronegative and was one of the 352 seronegative cohort members. Every donor gave a peripheral blood sample, and the peripheral blood mononuclear cells from that sample were used for TCR beta sequencing. Genomic DNA extraction from the blood cell samples was performed with the Qiagen DNeasy Blood Extraction Kit. The receptor comes from a male donor in good health and CMV-seronegative. The sample comprised PBMCs. The rearrangement combines TRBV18 with TRBJ2-2; the D gene identity is not certain. The DNA sequence is given as TGTGCCAGCTCACCCCGACAGAACACCGGGGAGCTGTTTTTT. It codes for CASSPRQNTGELFF.